What follows describes a single T cell receptor beta chain. This specimen comes from a study of OX40 agonist ivuxolimab in advanced cancers. TCRdb keeps only in-frame clones here, not all; method: immunoSEQ multiplex PCR. The profile shows tens of thousands of clones, about 88% of them singletons. The receptor was isolated from an adult with an advanced solid tumor such as melanoma, head and neck, liver or kidney cancer. The sequenced sample was CD4+ or CD8+ T cells sorted from blood, obtained in a trial of the OX40 agonist ivuxolimab.

This CDR3 reads CASSLARGSPYNEQFF. In DNA, the CDR3 is TGTGCCAGCAGCTTAGCGCGCGGGAGTCCTTACAATGAGCAGTTCTTC. V usage is TRBV11-2 and J usage is TRBJ2-1, with TRBD2 matching over 7 bases. The CDR3 length is 16 residues. The germline CDR1 and CDR2 sequences are SGHAT and FQNNGV. Trimming cost V 1 base and J 4 bases; bases outside gene matches: 7.